The 16 T cell receptor beta chains presented below share a single source sample, sequenced in a study of Graves' ophthalmopathy and Graves' hyperthyroidism. The authors amplified TCR beta CDR3 regions from RNA transcripts. The authors performed first-round RT-PCR with HTBI primers and then a second-round multiplex PCR. TCRdb reprocessed the multiplex PCR reads via MiXCR and lists one record per CDR3 protein. The data contain tens of thousands of distinct CDR3 sequences, roughly 52% of them singletons. Sequenced: peripheral blood. These receptors came from an adult woman with stable Graves' hyperthyroidism.

This clonotype was found many times. The genes are TRBV5-1 and TRBJ2-2, with D tentatively TRBD1 (5 bases). Germline V gives CDR1 SGHRS, CDR2 YFSETQ. Trimming cost V 0 bases and J 2 bases, with 11 bases left between them. CDR3 length: 16 residues. CDR3 DNA: TGCGCCAGCAGCTTGGCTGTACAGGTTAACACCGGGGAGCTGTTTTTT. This gives the protein CASSLAVQVNTGELFF.

In this sample, this clonotype turned up a few times. This rearrangement joins TRBV5-1 to TRBJ2-7, with TRBD1 identical over 9 bases. This CDR3 is 14 amino acids long. The V gene end was trimmed by 4 bases and the J gene end by 2 bases; junction bases not matched to a gene: 4. Per the germline V gene, CDR1 is SGHRS and CDR2 is YFSETQ. The CDR3 spells CASSRDRGAYEQYF. CDR3 nucleotides: TGCGCCAGCAGCCGAGACAGGGGGGCCTACGAGCAGTACTTC.

This clonotype was detected many times. The chain has TRBV12-3 or TRBV12-4 and TRBJ1-5; a weak D match, TRBD1 (6 bases). The CDR3 contains 13 residues. V dropped 6 bases and J dropped 4 bases, with 10 bases sitting between them. The DNA for the CDR3 is TGTGCCAGCAGCGGACAGCCGAATCAGCCCCAGCATTTT. This encodes CASSGQPNQPQHF.

This clonotype was seen a handful of times. The rearrangement links TRBV29-1 to TRBJ1-1; 8 nucleotides align to TRBD1. V trimming: 4 bases; J trimming: 4 bases; junction bases outside the gene matches: 5. Germline V gives CDR1 SQVTM, CDR2 ANQGSEA. The CDR3 totals 13 residues. The DNA of the CDR3 is TGCAGCGTTGCCCAGGGGGCCGGCACTGAAGCTTTCTTT. This codes for CSVAQGAGTEAFF.

Comment on this clonotype: The conserved final phenylalanine or tryptophan is absent from the CDR3, which likely points to a read error. It is unclear where the CDR3 begins or ends on the DNA, so no DNA is shown, and the CDR3 is as TCRdb lists it. The chain joins TRBV29-1 to TRBJ2-2; the table's D call, TRBD1, has no DNA check behind it. From germline, CDR1 is SQVTM and CDR2 ANQGSEA. The CDR3 has 14 residues if both end residues are counted. The CDR3 protein is CSVQGIPLTGELFI.

Notes on this clonotype: Sequence at one end of the junction differs from germline and may be a read error. The rearrangement joins TRBV7-9 to TRBJ2-7, with D possibly TRBD1 on 5 matching bases. In germline, CDR1 is SEHNR, CDR2 FQNEAQ (reference sequence). The CDR3 is made up of 14 amino acids. The CDR3 reads CASSLSNRIHGQYF. The CDR3 region has the DNA TGCGCCAGCAGCCTTTCGAACAGGATCCACGGGCAGTACTTC.

This clonotype came up many times. The chain combines TRBV29-1 with TRBJ1-1; D may be TRBD1 (6 bases). Trimming left V 7 bases short and J 1 base short, with 13 bases between. The CDR3 sequence is 13 residues long. Germline lookup yields CDR1 SQVTM and CDR2 ANQGSEA. In DNA form, the CDR3 reads TGCAGCGACGGGGGACACACGAACACTGAAGCTTTCTTT. Translation: CSDGGHTNTEAFF.

In its sample, this clonotype was seen many times. CDR3 amino acids: CASSLMGGAEAFF. CDR3 sequence (DNA): TGTGCCAGCAGCTTAATGGGTGGGGCTGAAGCTTTCTTT. This chain uses TRBV7-2 with TRBJ1-1; the D is unclear. CDR3 length equals 13 residues. The germline V gene has CDR1 SGHTA and CDR2 FQGNSA. Deletions cut 2 bases from V and 6 bases from J, with 10 bases between. Variable domain in full (rest from reference TRBV7-2 and TRBJ1-1): GAGVSQSPSNKVTEKGKDVELRCDPISGHTALYWYRQSLGQGLEFLIYFQGNSAPDKSGLPSDRFSAERTGGSVSTLTIQRTQQEDSAVYLCASSLMGGAEAFFGQGTRLTVV.

V gene TRBV29-1 combines with J gene TRBJ2-1, with 7 bases lining up with TRBD1. Germline trimming cut 6 bases from V and 2 bases from J; bases unmatched to any gene: 7. Germline V gene data show CDR1 as SQVTM and CDR2 as ANQGSEA. The CDR3 is 14 amino acids. The CDR3 region is CSVGNRGAYNEQFF. In DNA, the CDR3 is TGCAGCGTGGGAAACAGGGGAGCCTACAATGAGCAGTTCTTC.

This clonotype was counted at least ten times. V and J are TRBV20-1 and TRBJ2-7; 11 nucleotides agree with TRBD2. The V gene end was trimmed by 1 base and the J gene end by 3 bases; junction bases not matched to a gene: 2. This CDR3 region has 14 residues. Per the germline V gene, CDR1 is DFQATT and CDR2 is SNEGSKA (reference sequence). CDR3 bases: TGCAGTGCTAGAGGGGGACTAGCGGTCTACGAGCAGTACTTC. As protein: CSARGGLAVYEQYF.

About this clonotype itself: This likely comes from a read error, as the CDR3 has no conserved phenylalanine or tryptophan at its end. It is unclear where the CDR3 begins or ends on the DNA, so no DNA is shown, and the CDR3 is as TCRdb lists it. CDR3 in amino acids: CASTHQLAGGPLEQHL. The rearrangement uses TRBV19 and TRBJ2-7; the D call in the table, TRBD2, was not verified against the DNA. Germline CDR1 reads LNHDA; CDR2 reads SQIVND (reference sequence). 16 amino acids form the CDR3, both terminal residues included.

This clonotype occurred many times. This chain links TRBV20-1 with TRBJ2-3, with 10 nucleotides matching TRBD2. The CDR3 loop spans 16 amino acids. Germline CDR1 reads DFQATT; CDR2 reads SNEGSKA (reference sequence). J was trimmed by 5 bases and V by 0 bases; bases with no gene match: 8. CDR3 bases: TGCAGTGCTAGAGATAACAGCGGGAGGGCCAGAGATACGCAGTATTTT. Translating gives CSARDNSGRARDTQYF.

The chain is built from TRBV13 and TRBJ2-2; 7 bases map to TRBD1. CDR1 is PRHDT and CDR2 is FYEKMQ in the germline V gene (reference sequence). The CDR3 runs 16 residues. V was clipped by 1 base and J by 1 base; unmatched bases: 3. The CDR3 is CASSLARTGNTGELFF. The CDR3 bases are TGTGCCAGCAGCTTAGCCCGGACAGGGAACACCGGGGAGCTGTTTTTT.

This chain uses TRBV7-2 with TRBJ1-6; D is perhaps TRBD1 (5 bases). Trimming took 8 bases from V and 0 from J, leaving 14 bases between them. This CDR3 is 16 amino acids long. Germline CDR1 SGHTA, CDR2 FQGNSA. In nucleotides, the CDR3 is TGTGCCAGCGCTGAGGGGATGAGCTCCTATAATTCACCCCTCCACTTT. It yields the protein CASAEGMSSYNSPLHF.

At least ten counts were recorded for this clonotype. The V and J genes are TRBV6-5 and TRBJ1-5; D ambiguous. The CDR3 is 14 amino acids. Per germline, CDR1 MNHEY and CDR2 SVGAGI. The V gene lost 7 bases and the J gene lost 9 bases, with 19 bases spanning the gap. The CDR3 DNA reads as TGTGCCAGCACCAACATGGGATCCACCGGGCCCCAGCATTTT. Encoded protein: CASTNMGSTGPQHF.

This clonotype came up many times. The CDR3 is CASSPSPGTGDEQYF. The CDR3 nucleotides read TGTGCCAGCAGCCCCTCTCCCGGGACAGGGGACGAGCAGTACTTC. V is TRBV9 and J is TRBJ2-7, with 10 bases matching TRBD1. The V and J ends lost 4 bases and 5 bases, in that order; junction bases with no gene match: 9. Germline CDR1 and CDR2: SGDLS and YYNGEE. The CDR3 is made up of 15 amino acids.